The present entry profiles one T cell receptor (beta chain) with its context. In its sample, this clonotype was seen a few times. Its antigen is unknown. Nothing much larger sits one base from this clone, and base qualities are not available. The CDR3 runs 16 amino acids, cysteine and phenylalanine included. The retained sequence is limited to the CDR3, 48 bases, with the frame set at the first base. CDR1 is given as SGHRS and CDR2 as YFSETQ, both from the germline V gene. Between the V and J ends, shortened by 3 bases and 3 bases respectively, the junction contains 18 bases. Starting from 450 to 500 ng total RNA, TCRbeta-specific cDNA was produced by reverse transcription with a constant-region primer and ProtoScript II reverse transcriptase. Construction of the TCRbeta libraries relied on three nested rounds of multiplex PCR, following a slightly modified ARM-PCR procedure. Each of the first two PCR rounds ran for around 10 cycles using multiplex TRBV1-TRBV30 forward primers together with a Cbeta reverse primer. Sample barcodes and Illumina adapters were added in a final 25-cycle PCR using Deep VentR polymerase. Before sequencing, amplicons of 200-500 bp were purified from gel using a QIAquick gel extraction kit. The TCRbeta amplicons were sequenced with 250-bp paired-end reads on an Illumina HiSeq 2500. As for the original processing: Trimmomatic v0.33 was used to quality-trim the reads, and FLASH v1.2.11 was used to merge paired reads so that full CDR3 sequences could be recovered. V, D and J germline segments were assigned to the rearranged TCRbeta sequences using MiGEC v1.2.1b. Clonotype statistics, along with Shannon-Wiener diversity indices, were calculated using VDJtools v1.0.0. Except for diversity analysis, only the 250 most abundant clonotypes of each sample were used in subsequent analyses to reduce sampling bias. TCRdb took the public reads, trimmed them with fastp at Q25, ran MiXCR for clone calling and kept in-frame beta chains. Entries that share a CDR3 protein sequence are merged under the most common genes and DNA. None of the V and J calls come from the authors' own analysis; TCRdb made them. For this sample there are hundreds of thousands of distinct CDR3 sequences; roughly two thirds appear just once. The ten largest clonotypes hold about 9.4% of the sample.

The data derive from a study of tumor-infiltrating lymphocytes in primary liver carcinoma listed by TCRdb under 2017. Broadly, across the study: Four or five patients with histopathologically diagnosed primary liver carcinoma underwent surgical resection in China between late 2015 and March 2016. Of the five patients, three men and two women aged 30 to 69 years, four had hepatocellular carcinoma and one had combined HCC and intrahepatic cholangiocarcinoma. The tumors of the five patients were staged as T1-T3 N0M0, with maximum diameters ranging from roughly 4 to 10 cm. Each sample produced roughly 3.65 to 7.13 million productive TCRbeta reads, and read depth showed no significant difference between tissue types. For each liver tumor, the study sampled five regions along with adjacent normal tissue and blood, and applied TCRbeta repertoire sequencing, expression microarrays and whole-exome sequencing. A total of roughly 35 specimens from 5 patients went through TCRbeta repertoire sequencing, namely 25 tumor regions, 5 adjacent noncancerous liver tissues and 5 peripheral blood samples. Reproducibility between technical replicate repertoires was high, with correlation coefficients above 0.98 and mean shared-clone rates about 0.9.

Study-wide findings and limitations: The top 250 clones accounted for a significantly greater share of the repertoire in tumors than in blood (p = 0.039). Only the TCR beta chain was sequenced, which likely underestimates true repertoire diversity because unpaired alpha chains were not captured. Pairs of tumor regions showed greater repertoire overlap (mean about 36%) than tumor-adjacent pairs (roughly 17%) or tumor-blood pairs (roughly 15%), which is consistent with antigen-driven expansion. Bulk unsorted samples precluded comparing CD4+ and CD8+ T cell repertoires. With just four to six patients in the study, the authors point out that the findings should be validated in a larger study.

Blood RNA was extracted from unsorted whole blood using TRIzol reagent, and germline DNA was obtained with the DNeasy Blood & Tissue kit. At the time of sampling, the patients had chronic HBV infection and had not received any treatment. Four milliliters of peripheral blood were collected into K2EDTA tubes before surgery. The sequence came from a man aged 35 to 55 with primary liver carcinoma and hepatitis B virus infection. The sequenced sample consisted of peripheral blood. The chain employs TRBV5-1 and TRBJ2-5; the D match is possibly TRBD1 or TRBD2, with 7 bases aligned in each. The nucleotide sequence reads TGCGCCAGCAGCTGGAGAGCGGGACAGTTAAAAGAGACCCAGTACTTC. Translated, this gives CASSWRAGQLKETQYF.